Listed here are 4 T cell receptor beta chains from one sample, sequenced in a study of shared clonotypes between healthy human individuals. Clones were read by immunoSEQ multiplex PCR, and TCRdb kept only the in-frame ones, dropping some. The sample includes about 2.2 million clones, about 93% of them seen just once. Terminally differentiated effector memory CD45RA+ cells were excluded by CCR7 positive selection of CD45RO-negative cells. What was sequenced was naive CD8+ T cells from PBMCs. Receptors were obtained from a man younger than 35 in good health. Some clones in this sample may be carry-over from other donors' samples.

The V gene is TRBV5-1, the J gene TRBJ2-1; D is perhaps TRBD2 (5 bases). CDR1 and CDR2 (germline): SGHRS, YFSETQ. Trimming stripped 6 bases from V and 3 bases from J, with 16 bases between. The CDR3 extends over 15 amino acids. DNA of the CDR3: TGCGCCAGCATTCCCGACCAGCGGAGCTACAATGAGCAGTTCTTC. Encoded protein: CASIPDQRSYNEQFF. The whole variable domain, remainder taken from reference TRBV5-1 and TRBJ2-1, is KAGVTQTPRYLIKTRGQQVTLSCSPISGHRSVSWYQQTPGQGLQFLFEYFSETQRNKGNFPGRFSGRQFSNSRSEMNVSTLELGDSALYLCASIPDQRSYNEQFFGPGTRLTVL.

V gene TRBV9 combines with J gene TRBJ2-7; 7 nucleotides match TRBD1. The CDR3 spans 15 residues. Germline trimming cut 3 bases from V and 0 bases from J; bases unmatched to any gene: 6. CDR1 and CDR2 (germline): SGDLS, YYNGEE. The CDR3 protein is CASSEGDRVSYEQYF. The CDR3 nucleotides read TGTGCCAGCAGCGAGGGAGACAGGGTCTCCTACGAGCAGTACTTC.

V gene TRBV9 combines with J gene TRBJ1-1, with D hard to call. CDR1 and CDR2 from the germline V gene are SGDLS and YYNGEE. This CDR3 spans 13 amino acids. Trimming pared 3 bases from V and 0 bases from J, leaving 6 bases between. Written as DNA, the CDR3 is TGTGCCAGCAGCGCCGGACTGAACACTGAAGCTTTCTTT. Translation gives CASSAGLNTEAFF.

The chain carries TRBV11-2 and TRBJ1-3, with D uncertain. The CDR3 has 14 residues. The V end was cut by 5 bases, the J end by 6 bases, with 14 bases between. Per the germline V gene, CDR1 is SGHAT and CDR2 is FQNNGV. The CDR3: CASSPGRITNTIYF. The CDR3 coding sequence is TGTGCCAGCAGCCCGGGCCGGATCACAAACACCATATATTTT.